Listed here are 21 T cell receptor beta chains from one sample, sequenced in a study of control samples from healthy donors and cancer patients. Repertoires were generated with immunoSEQ multiplex PCR, while TCRdb's copy carries only in-frame clones and drops some. The sample has about 140,000 clones; roughly nine tenths are singletons. Sequencing used blood. Receptors were obtained from a man aged 25-45 years in good health.

This clone was detected only once. The chain employs TRBV7-2 and TRBJ1-5; no reliable D call. V gave up 1 base and J gave up 7 bases, with 11 bases separating them. This CDR3 contains 14 residues. Germline V lookup: CDR1 SGHTA, CDR2 FQGNSA. CDR3 sequence: CASSLGSAGQPQHF. DNA of the CDR3: TGTGCCAGCAGCTTAGGAAGTGCTGGGCAGCCCCAGCATTTT.

The chain employs TRBV25-1 and TRBJ1-5; 7 bases line up with TRBD1. In germline, CDR1 is MGHDK, CDR2 SYGVNS. There are 15 residues in the CDR3. Germline trimming cut 5 bases from V and 4 bases from J; bases unmatched to any gene: 8. In nucleotides, the CDR3 is TGTGCCAGCAGTACAGGACAGGAGAAAAATCAGCCCCAGCATTTT. It is translated as CASSTGQEKNQPQHF.

The chain joins TRBV6-1 to TRBJ1-3, with D unclear. The CDR3 length is 12 residues. The germline V gene encodes CDR1 MNHNS and CDR2 SASEGT. Deletions cut 2 bases from V and 2 bases from J, with 1 base between. The CDR3 DNA reads TGTGCCAGCAGTGAAACTGGAAACACCATATATTTT. Protein sequence: CASSETGNTIYF.

The genes are TRBV4-3 and TRBJ2-7; 7 nucleotides match TRBD2. The CDR3 is made up of 15 amino acids. Trimming at V came to 0 bases and at J to 2 bases, leaving 4 bases not matched to a gene. Germline V gives CDR1 LGHNA, CDR2 YSLEER. The CDR3 protein is CASSQDSGGAYEQYF. The CDR3 DNA reads as TGCGCCAGCAGCCAAGATAGTGGGGGGGCCTACGAGCAGTACTTC.

The gene calls are TRBV30 and TRBJ1-3, with a tentative D call TRBD1 (6 bases). Germline V gene data show CDR1 as GTSNPN and CDR2 as SVGIG (reference sequence). Trimming shortened V by 0 bases and J by 5 bases, and 17 bases separated the two germline ends. The CDR3 length is 16 residues. The DNA of the CDR3 is TGTGCCTGGAGTGTACTTGGGGGCGCTGGCAGAAACACCATATATTTT. It translates to CAWSVLGGAGRNTIYF.

This chain connects TRBV5-5 to TRBJ1-1, with no clear D. The germline V gene encodes CDR1 SGHKS and CDR2 YYEKEE (reference sequence). V lost 2 bases and J 6 bases, leaving 8 bases between the germline ends. The CDR3 is 12 amino acids. CDR3 sequence reads: CASSLRVAEAFF. DNA for the CDR3: TGTGCCAGCAGCTTAAGAGTCGCTGAAGCTTTCTTT.

The count of this clone is one. The V gene is TRBV6-1, the J gene TRBJ1-6; D gene uncertain. Trimming stripped 3 bases from V and 9 bases from J, with 18 bases between. The CDR3 contains 16 residues. In germline, CDR1 is MNHNS, CDR2 SASEGT. The CDR3 loop is CASSEAGRRGGSPLHF. CDR3 nucleotide sequence: TGTGCCAGCAGTGAGGCAGGTCGGCGTGGCGGTTCACCCCTCCACTTT.

This chain connects TRBV2 to TRBJ1-6; D is unclear. From germline, CDR1 is SNHLY and CDR2 FYNNEI. This CDR3 is 13 amino acids long. V was shortened by 4 bases and J by 9 bases, with 10 bases between the two germline ends. The CDR3 bases are TGTGCCAGCAGTGGTAGAAGGGCTTCACCCCTCCACTTT. This sequence encodes CASSGRRASPLHF.

The chain joins TRBV18 to TRBJ1-6, with D tentatively TRBD1 (5 bases). Germline-derived CDR1 and CDR2 are KGHSH and LQKENI. This CDR3 comprises 14 residues. Trimming removed 2 bases from V and 9 bases from J, with 11 bases in between. In DNA form, the CDR3 reads TGTGCCAGCTCACCAGAACAGGCCGTTTCACCCCTCCACTTT. Protein: CASSPEQAVSPLHF.

V gene TRBV19 combines with J gene TRBJ2-2; D is uncertain. CDR3 length: 15 residues. CDR1 is LNHDA, CDR2 SQIVND, per germline (reference sequence). V was shortened by 3 bases and J by 4 bases, with 12 bases between the two germline ends. CDR3 DNA: TGTGCCAGTAGTATGAAAGGGTGGCGCACCGGGGAGCTGTTTTTT. The encoded protein is CASSMKGWRTGELFF.

This clone was counted only a few times. The chain joins TRBV7-2 to TRBJ1-3; D not certain. V lost 3 bases to trimming and J lost 2 bases, with 11 bases between them. The CDR3 covers 15 residues. The germline V gene encodes CDR1 SGHTA and CDR2 FQGNSA. In nucleotides, the CDR3 is TGTGCCAGCAGCTTGCAGGCTGCAACTGGAAACACCATATATTTT. This encodes CASSLQAATGNTIYF.

This chain connects TRBV2 to TRBJ1-5; a weak D match, TRBD1 (5 bases). The CDR3 covers 20 residues. The V end was cut by 3 bases, the J end by 2 bases, with 26 bases between. The germline gives CDR1 SNHLY, CDR2 FYNNEI. The CDR3 sequence is CASSDAFIGQGVKRNQPQHF. DNA of the CDR3: TGTGCCAGCAGTGACGCATTTATCGGGCAGGGTGTAAAGCGCAATCAGCCCCAGCATTTT.

This chain joins TRBV27 and TRBJ1-1; 7 bases are a match to TRBD1. Looked up from germline, CDR1 is MNHEY and CDR2 is SMNVEV (reference sequence). V gave up 7 bases and J gave up 0 bases; unmatched junction bases: 8. There are 15 residues in the CDR3. Written as DNA, the CDR3 is TGTGCCAGCACCCTAGGGGGCGGTATGAACACTGAAGCTTTCTTT. Translating gives CASTLGGGMNTEAFF.

The chain employs TRBV7-6 and TRBJ2-1, with 13 bases that match TRBD2. V lost 5 bases to trimming and J lost 3 bases; unmatched junction nucleotides: 1. This CDR3 contains 15 residues. CDR1 is SGHVS and CDR2 is FNYEAQ in the germline V gene. CDR3 nucleotide sequence: TGTGCCAGCAGCGGACTAGCGGGAGACTACAATGAGCAGTTCTTC. Translated: CASSGLAGDYNEQFF.

This rearrangement joins TRBV9 to TRBJ2-7; TRBD2 might be the D (5 bases). The CDR3 is made up of 13 amino acids. V lost 3 bases, J lost 3 bases, and 10 bases lay in between. In germline, CDR1 is SGDLS, CDR2 YYNGEE. The CDR3 spells CASSGASSYEQYF. In DNA form, the CDR3 reads TGTGCCAGCAGCGGGGCTAGCAGCTACGAGCAGTACTTC.

With regard to this clone: Different DNA sequences within this sample yield the same CDR3. The chain employs TRBV7-2 and TRBJ2-5, with D unclear. V was cut by 3 bases and J by 1 base, with 6 bases left in between. This CDR3 is 13 amino acids long. From germline, CDR1 is SGHTA and CDR2 FQGNSA. This CDR3 reads CASSLNRQETQYF. DNA of the CDR3: TGTGCCAGCAGCTTGAATCGCCAAGAGACCCAGTACTTC.

With regard to this clone: A junction boundary mismatches the germline segment, possibly from a read error. The chain recombines TRBV2 with TRBJ2-7; TRBD1 matches at 7 bases. CDR1 is SNHLY, CDR2 FYNNEI, per germline. This CDR3 is built from 13 residues. The CDR3 here is CASSKLRDSYLHF. The CDR3 DNA follows: TGTGCCAGCAGCAAACTTCGGGACAGTTACTTACACTTC.

This rearrangement joins TRBV9 to TRBJ1-4, with TRBD1 as a possible D gene (5 bases). Deletions cut 4 bases from V and 3 bases from J, with 10 bases between. The CDR3 covers 14 residues. Germline loops: CDR1 SGDLS, CDR2 YYNGEE. DNA for the CDR3: TGTGCCAGCAGCCCTGGGGCAGCTAATGAAAAACTGTTTTTT. This sequence encodes CASSPGAANEKLFF.

This clone showed up just a few times. This chain links TRBV27 with TRBJ1-3; TRBD1 is a possible D gene (6 bases). Germline loops: CDR1 MNHEY, CDR2 SMNVEV (reference sequence). V was cut by 4 bases and J by 4 bases, with 23 bases left in between. CDR3 length: 18 residues. DNA of the CDR3: TGTGCCAGCAGTTCAGCCTTGGACAGATTCCAACGCGGAAACACCATATATTTT. Translation: CASSSALDRFQRGNTIYF.

The J gene is TRBJ1-5, the V gene TRBV19, with D maybe TRBD1 (6 bases). Germline V gene lookup returns CDR1 LNHDA and CDR2 SQIVND (reference sequence). The V end lost 10 bases, the J end lost 3 bases, and 13 bases lay between the germline ends. The CDR3 contains 13 residues. The CDR3 DNA sequence: TGTGCCACCCGCGGGACACCCAATCAGCCCCAGCATTTT. This translates into CATRGTPNQPQHF.

The rearrangement links TRBV7-9 to TRBJ2-7; no clear D. Germline V gives CDR1 SEHNR, CDR2 FQNEAQ (reference sequence). V lost 4 bases, J lost 3 bases, and 7 bases lay in between. This CDR3 region has 12 residues. CDR3 DNA sequence: TGTGCCAGCAGCTCAGAGGTCTACGAGCAGTACTTC. Protein product: CASSSEVYEQYF.